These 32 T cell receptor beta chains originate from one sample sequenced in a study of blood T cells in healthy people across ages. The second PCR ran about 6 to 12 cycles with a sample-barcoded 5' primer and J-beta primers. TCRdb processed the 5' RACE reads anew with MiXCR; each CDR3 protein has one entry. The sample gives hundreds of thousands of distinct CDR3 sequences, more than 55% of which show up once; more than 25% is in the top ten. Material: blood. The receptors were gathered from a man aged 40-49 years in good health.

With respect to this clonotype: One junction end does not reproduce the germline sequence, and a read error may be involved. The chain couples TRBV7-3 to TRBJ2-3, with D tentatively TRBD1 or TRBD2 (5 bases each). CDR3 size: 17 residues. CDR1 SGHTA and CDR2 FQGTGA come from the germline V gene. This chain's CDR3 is CASSLTLSGAGTRTQYF. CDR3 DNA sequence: TGCGCCAGCAGCTTAACGTTATCCGGGGCCGGAACTCGTACGCAGTATTTT.

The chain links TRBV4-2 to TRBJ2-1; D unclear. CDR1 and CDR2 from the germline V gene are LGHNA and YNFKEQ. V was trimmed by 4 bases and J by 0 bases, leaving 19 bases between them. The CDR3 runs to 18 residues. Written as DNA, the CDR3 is TGTGCCAGCAGCCCCACCGTCCGAGCCAGCTTCTCCTACAATGAGCAGTTCTTC. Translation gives CASSPTVRASFSYNEQFF.

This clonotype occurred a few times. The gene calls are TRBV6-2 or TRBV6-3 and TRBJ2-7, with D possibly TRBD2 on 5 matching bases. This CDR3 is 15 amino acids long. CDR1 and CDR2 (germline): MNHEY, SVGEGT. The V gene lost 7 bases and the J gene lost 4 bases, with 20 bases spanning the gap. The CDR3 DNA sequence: TGTGCCAGCACAACCCCGCGGGCGGTCCCATACGAGCAGTACTTC. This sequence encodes CASTTPRAVPYEQYF.

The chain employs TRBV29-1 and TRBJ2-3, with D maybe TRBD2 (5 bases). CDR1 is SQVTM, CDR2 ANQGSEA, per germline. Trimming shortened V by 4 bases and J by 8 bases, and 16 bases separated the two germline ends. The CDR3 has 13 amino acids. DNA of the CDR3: TGCAGCGTTGCCACGAGACTAAGCTCTACGCAGTATTTT. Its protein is CSVATRLSSTQYF.

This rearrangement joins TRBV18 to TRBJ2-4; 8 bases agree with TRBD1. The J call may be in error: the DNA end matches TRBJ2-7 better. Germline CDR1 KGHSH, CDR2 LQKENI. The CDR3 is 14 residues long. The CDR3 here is CASSRQGAQNEQYF. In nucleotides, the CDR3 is TGTGCCAGCTCACGTCAGGGGGCCCAAAACGAGCAGTACTTC.

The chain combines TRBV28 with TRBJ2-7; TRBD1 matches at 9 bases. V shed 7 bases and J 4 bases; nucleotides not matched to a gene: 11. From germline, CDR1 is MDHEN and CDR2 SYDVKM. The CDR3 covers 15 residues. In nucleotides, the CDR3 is TGTGCCAGCACTCCAGGGACAGGGCATAGGTACGAGCAGTACTTC. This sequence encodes CASTPGTGHRYEQYF.

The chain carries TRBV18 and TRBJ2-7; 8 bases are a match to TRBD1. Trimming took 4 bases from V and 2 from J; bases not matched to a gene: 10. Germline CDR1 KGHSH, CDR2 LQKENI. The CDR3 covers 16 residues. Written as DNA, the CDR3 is TGTGCCAGCTCACTTACTCAGGGGGCTAGGACCTACGAGCAGTACTTC. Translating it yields CASSLTQGARTYEQYF.

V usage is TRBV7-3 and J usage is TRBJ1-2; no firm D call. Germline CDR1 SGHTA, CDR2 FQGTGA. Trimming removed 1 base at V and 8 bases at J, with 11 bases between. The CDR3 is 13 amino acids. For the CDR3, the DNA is TGTGCCAGCAGCTTAAGCGGGGAAGGGGGCTACACCTTC. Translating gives CASSLSGEGGYTF.

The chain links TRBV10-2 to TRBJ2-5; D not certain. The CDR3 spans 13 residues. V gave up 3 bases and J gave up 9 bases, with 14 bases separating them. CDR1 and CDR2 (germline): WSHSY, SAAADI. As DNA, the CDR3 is TGCGCCAGCAGTGAAGAGAACCTCGGGTCCCAGTACTTC. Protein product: CASSEENLGSQYF.

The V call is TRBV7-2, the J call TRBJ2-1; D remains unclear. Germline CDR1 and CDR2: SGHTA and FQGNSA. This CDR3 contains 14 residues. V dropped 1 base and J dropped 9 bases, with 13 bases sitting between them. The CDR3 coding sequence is TGTGCCAGCAGCTTAGTTTCGGGTACCGGTGAGCAGTTCTTC. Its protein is CASSLVSGTGEQFF.

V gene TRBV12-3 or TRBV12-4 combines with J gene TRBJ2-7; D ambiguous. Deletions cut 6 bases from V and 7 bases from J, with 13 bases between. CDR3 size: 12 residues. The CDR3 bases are TGTGCCAGCAGCATAAAAGCAGTGGAGCAGTACTTC. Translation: CASSIKAVEQYF.

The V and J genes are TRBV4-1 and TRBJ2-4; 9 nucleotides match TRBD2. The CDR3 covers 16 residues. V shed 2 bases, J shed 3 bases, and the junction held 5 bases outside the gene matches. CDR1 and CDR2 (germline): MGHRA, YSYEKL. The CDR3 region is CASSQINSGGKNIQYF. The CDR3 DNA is TGCGCCAGCAGCCAAATAAATAGCGGGGGCAAAAACATTCAGTACTTC.

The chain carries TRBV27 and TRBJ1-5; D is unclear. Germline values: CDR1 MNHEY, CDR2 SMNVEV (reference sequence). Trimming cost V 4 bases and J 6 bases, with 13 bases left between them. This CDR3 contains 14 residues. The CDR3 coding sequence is TGTGCCAGCAGTTATGGGATCAAGGGTCAGCCCCAGCATTTT. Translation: CASSYGIKGQPQHF.

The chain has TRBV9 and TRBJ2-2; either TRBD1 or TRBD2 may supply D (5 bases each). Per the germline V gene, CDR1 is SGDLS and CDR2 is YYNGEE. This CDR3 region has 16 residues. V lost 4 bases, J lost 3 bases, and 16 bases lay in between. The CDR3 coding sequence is TGTGCCAGCAGCAGGGGCGCTGCTAGCCACACCGGGGAGCTGTTTTTT. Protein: CASSRGAASHTGELFF.

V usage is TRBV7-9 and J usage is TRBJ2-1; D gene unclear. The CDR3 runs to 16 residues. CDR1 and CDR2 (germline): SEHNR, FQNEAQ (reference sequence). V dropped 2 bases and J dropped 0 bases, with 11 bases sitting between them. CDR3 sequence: CASSLSPRSSYNEQFF. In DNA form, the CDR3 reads TGTGCCAGCAGCTTAAGCCCCCGGAGCTCCTACAATGAGCAGTTCTTC.

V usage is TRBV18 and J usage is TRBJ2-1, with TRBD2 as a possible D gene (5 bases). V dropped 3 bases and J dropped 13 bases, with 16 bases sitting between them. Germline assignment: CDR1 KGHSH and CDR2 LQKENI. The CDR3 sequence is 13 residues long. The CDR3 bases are TGTGCCAGCTCACCCTTGGGGAGCTCTGAACAGTTCTTC. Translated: CASSPLGSSEQFF.

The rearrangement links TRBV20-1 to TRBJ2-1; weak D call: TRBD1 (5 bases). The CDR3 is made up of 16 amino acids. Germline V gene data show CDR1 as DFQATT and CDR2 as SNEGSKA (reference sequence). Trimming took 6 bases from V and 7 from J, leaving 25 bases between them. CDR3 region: CSASDLVGLVGNEQFF. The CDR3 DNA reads TGCAGTGCCTCCGACCTGGTGGGGCTCGTAGGGAATGAGCAGTTCTTC.

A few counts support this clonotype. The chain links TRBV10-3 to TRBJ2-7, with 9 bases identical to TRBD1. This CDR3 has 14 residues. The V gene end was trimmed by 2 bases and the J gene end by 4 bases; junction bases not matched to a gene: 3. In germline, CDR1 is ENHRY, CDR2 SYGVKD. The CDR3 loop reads CAISEGGQGYEQYF. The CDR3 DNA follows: TGTGCCATCAGTGAGGGGGGACAGGGTTACGAGCAGTACTTC.

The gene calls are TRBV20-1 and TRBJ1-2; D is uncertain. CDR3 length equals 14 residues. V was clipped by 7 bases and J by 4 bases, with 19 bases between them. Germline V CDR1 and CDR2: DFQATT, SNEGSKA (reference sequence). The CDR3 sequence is CSGYEVATPYGYTF. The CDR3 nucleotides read TGCAGTGGGTATGAGGTGGCTACCCCCTATGGCTACACCTTC.

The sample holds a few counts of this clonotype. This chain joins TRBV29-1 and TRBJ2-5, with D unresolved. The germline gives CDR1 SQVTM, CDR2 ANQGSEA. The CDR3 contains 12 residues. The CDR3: CSIREGMETQYF. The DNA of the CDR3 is TGCAGTATTAGGGAAGGGATGGAGACCCAGTACTTC.

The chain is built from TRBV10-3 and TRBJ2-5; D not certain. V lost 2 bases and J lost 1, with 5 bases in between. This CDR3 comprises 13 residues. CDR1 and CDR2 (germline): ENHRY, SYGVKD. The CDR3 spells CAISEVRQETQYF. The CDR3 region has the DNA TGTGCCATCAGTGAGGTCCGCCAAGAGACCCAGTACTTC.

CDR3 bases: TGTGCCAGCAGCCCCGGCGGGGTTGAAGATACGCAGTATTTT. Its translation is CASSPGGVEDTQYF. The chain recombines TRBV11-3 with TRBJ2-3; tentative D call: TRBD2 (6 bases). CDR1 is SGHNT, CDR2 YENEEA, per germline. The V end lost 5 bases, the J end lost 5 bases, and 14 bases lay between the germline ends. There are 14 residues in the CDR3.

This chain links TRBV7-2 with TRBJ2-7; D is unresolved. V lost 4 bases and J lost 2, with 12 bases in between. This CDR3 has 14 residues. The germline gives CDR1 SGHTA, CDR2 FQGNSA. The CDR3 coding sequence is TGTGCCAGCAGCTCCCTGATAGTGCCCTACGAGCAGTACTTC. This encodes CASSSLIVPYEQYF.

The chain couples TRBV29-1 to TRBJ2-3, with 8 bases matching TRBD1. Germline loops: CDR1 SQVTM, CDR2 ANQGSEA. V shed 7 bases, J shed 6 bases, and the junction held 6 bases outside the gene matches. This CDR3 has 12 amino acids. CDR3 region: CSADRGSDTQYF. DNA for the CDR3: TGCAGCGCAGACAGGGGTTCGGATACGCAGTATTTT.

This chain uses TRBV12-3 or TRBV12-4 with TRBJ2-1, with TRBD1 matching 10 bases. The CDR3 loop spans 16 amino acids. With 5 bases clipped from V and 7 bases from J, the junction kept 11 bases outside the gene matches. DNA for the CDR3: TGTGCCAGCAGTGCAGCAAGCGGGACAGGGGTAAATGAGCAGTTCTTC. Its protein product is CASSAASGTGVNEQFF.

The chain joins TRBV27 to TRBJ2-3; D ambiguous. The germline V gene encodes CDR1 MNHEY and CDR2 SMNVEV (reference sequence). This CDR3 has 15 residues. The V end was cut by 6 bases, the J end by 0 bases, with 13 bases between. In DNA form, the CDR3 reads TGTGCCAGCAGCCTAAAATCCACTAGCACAGATACGCAGTATTTT. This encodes CASSLKSTSTDTQYF.

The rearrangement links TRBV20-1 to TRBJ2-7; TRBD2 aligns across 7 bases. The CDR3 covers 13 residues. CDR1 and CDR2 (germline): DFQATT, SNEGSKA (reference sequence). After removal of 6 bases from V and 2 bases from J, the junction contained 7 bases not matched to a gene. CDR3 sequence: CSALSAGAYEQYF. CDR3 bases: TGCAGTGCCTTGAGTGCGGGAGCCTACGAGCAGTACTTC.

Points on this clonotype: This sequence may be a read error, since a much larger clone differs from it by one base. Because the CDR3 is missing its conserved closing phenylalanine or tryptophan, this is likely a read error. CDR3 sequence: CASSDSGGNNEQFL. CDR3 coding DNA: TGTGCCAGCAGTGACTCCGGGGGAAACAATGAGCAGTTCTTA. The chain links TRBV6-4 to TRBJ2-1; tentative D call: TRBD2 (6 bases). The CDR3 covers 14 residues. V lost 0 bases to trimming and J lost 5 bases, with 8 bases between them. Germline V gene lookup returns CDR1 MRHNA and CDR2 SNTAGT.

CDR3 sequence: CSVPGQGVYGYTF. The CDR3 nucleotides are TGCAGCGTTCCGGGACAGGGGGTTTATGGCTACACCTTC. V is TRBV29-1 and J is TRBJ1-2; 11 nucleotides match TRBD1. Germline CDR1 SQVTM, CDR2 ANQGSEA. There are 13 residues in the CDR3. Trimming took 5 bases from V and 5 from J; bases not matched to a gene: 4.

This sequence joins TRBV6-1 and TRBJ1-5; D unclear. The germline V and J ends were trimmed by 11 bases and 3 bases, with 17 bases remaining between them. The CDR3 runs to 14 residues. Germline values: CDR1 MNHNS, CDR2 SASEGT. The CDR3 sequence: CALSRGGNNQPQHF. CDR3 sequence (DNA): TGTGCCTTAAGTCGGGGTGGGAACAATCAGCCCCAGCATTTT.

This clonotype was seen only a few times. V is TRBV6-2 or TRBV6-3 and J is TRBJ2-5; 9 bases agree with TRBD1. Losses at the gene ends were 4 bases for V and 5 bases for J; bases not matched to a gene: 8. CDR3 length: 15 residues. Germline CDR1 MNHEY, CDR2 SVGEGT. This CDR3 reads CASSLQGANWETQYF. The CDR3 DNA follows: TGTGCCAGCAGTTTACAGGGGGCTAATTGGGAGACCCAGTACTTC.

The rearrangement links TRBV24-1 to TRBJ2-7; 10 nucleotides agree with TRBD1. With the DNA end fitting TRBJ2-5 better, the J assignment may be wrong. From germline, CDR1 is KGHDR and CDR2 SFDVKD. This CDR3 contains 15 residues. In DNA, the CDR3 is TGTGCCACCAGTGATATGGACAGGGGGACGGAGACCCAGTACTTC. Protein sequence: CATSDMDRGTETQYF.